This TCR beta chain originates from a study of blood T cell repertoires in COVID-19. In the study overall: Spain, Italy and the United States supplied samples that represented acute and convalescent COVID-19.

Seattle's cohort entered during active infection and was followed longitudinally. The CDR3 length is 14 residues. Germline lookup yields CDR1 SGHRS and CDR2 YFSETQ. V dropped 4 bases and J dropped 2 bases, with 9 bases sitting between them. In the authors' workflow: Reference gene primers were amplified, and this amplification served to estimate nucleated cell counts. Here immunoSEQ multiplex PCR was the method, and the copy in TCRdb shows in-frame clones only, minus some. The V and J calls and clone size are taken from that table; D and trimming were inferred from the DNA. The profile shows more than 300,000 clones, around 87% of them singletons.

The sequenced sample was peripheral blood. The rearrangement links TRBV5-1 to TRBJ2-2; tentative D call: TRBD2 (6 bases). The receptor was isolated from a woman in her thirties with COVID-19, enrolled during active disease. Written as DNA, the CDR3 is TGCGCCAGCAGCGCGGGATCAAACACCGGGGAGCTGTTTTTT. Protein: CASSAGSNTGELFF.